These T cell receptor beta chains were read from a single sample in a study of blood T cell repertoires in COVID-19. Sequenced by immunoSEQ multiplex PCR; TCRdb stores in-frame clones only, minus some. The repertoire holds hundreds of thousands of clones, with around 90% as singletons. Sequencing was performed on peripheral blood. Every receptor here comes from a man aged 18-30 years with COVID-19, enrolled during active disease. CDR3s include the opening cysteine and the closing phenylalanine or tryptophan. D genes are given only for firm matches. Rows give clone size only sometimes, using once, few, many, or a class for an expanded clone.

abundance,v_gene,d_gene,j_gene,CDR3nt,CDR3aa
.,TRBV12-3/TRBV12-4,.,TRBJ2-3,TGTGCCAGCAGTCTACAGGGCACAGATACGCAGTATTTT,CASSLQGTDTQYF
.,TRBV9,TRBD2,TRBJ2-3,TGTGCCAGCAGCGCCCGGACTAGCGGCACAGATACGCAGTATTTT,CASSARTSGTDTQYF
.,TRBV30,.,TRBJ2-1,TGTGCCTGCGGAGGGCCAGACAATGAGCAGTTCTTC,CACGGPDNEQFF
.,TRBV9,.,TRBJ1-6,TGTGCCAGCAGCGGGGGCGGCTCCTATAATTCACCCCTCCACTTT,CASSGGGSYNSPLHF
.,TRBV7-5,.,TRBJ1-5,TGTGTCAGAAGCTCCGGGACAGGGCTTCAGCCCCAGCATTTT,CVRSSGTGLQPQHF
.,TRBV5-1,TRBD1,TRBJ2-7,TGCGCCAGCAGCCCCGGGACAGGGGGCTACGAGCAGTACTTC,CASSPGTGGYEQYF
.,TRBV2,.,TRBJ1-1,TGTGCCAGCAAGAGGAGGGAAGAGGCTGAAGCTTTCTTT,CASKRREEAEAFF
.,TRBV2,TRBD2,TRBJ2-7,TGTGCCAGCAGCCATAGGACTAGCGGGAGAGGGTCTCCCTACGAGCAGTACTTC,CASSHRTSGRGSPYEQYF
.,TRBV30,TRBD1,TRBJ1-6,TGTGCCTGGAGTAGGACAGGTTCCACCTATAATTCACCCCTCCACTTT,CAWSRTGSTYNSPLHF
.,TRBV19,TRBD2,TRBJ2-5,TGTGCCAGTAGTATAAGATCGGGGGGGGCCTATGAGACCCAGTACTTC,CASSIRSGGAYETQYF
.,TRBV5-1,TRBD2,TRBJ2-3,TGCGCCAGCAGCTTGTCCGGGACTAGGGGAGGAGATACGCAGTATTTT,CASSLSGTRGGDTQYF
.,TRBV29-1,.,TRBJ1-2,TGCAGCGTTGAGAACAGAAATAACTATGGCTACACCTTC,CSVENRNNYGYTF
.,TRBV5-1,TRBD1,TRBJ2-7,TGCGCCAGCAGCTGCCCACTTAAAAGACAGGGATCCTACGAGCAGTACTTC,CASSCPLKRQGSYEQYF
.,TRBV3-1/TRBV3-2,.,TRBJ1-5,TGTGCCAGCAGCAGGGGTGACGGCAATCAGCCCCAGCATTTT,CASSRGDGNQPQHF
.,TRBV20-1,.,TRBJ2-5,TGCAGTGCTAGACAGCAAGAGACCCAGTACTTC,CSARQQETQYF
.,TRBV6-5,TRBD1,TRBJ2-7,TGTGCCAGCAAGAAGAGACAGGGTACCTACGAGCAGTACTTC,CASKKRQGTYEQYF
few,TRBV19,TRBD2,TRBJ2-7,TGTGCCAGTAGTCCCGGACTAGCGGGGGGCTACGAGCAGTACTTC,CASSPGLAGGYEQYF
.,TRBV14,.,TRBJ1-5,TGTGCCAGCAGCCAATCCGACTCCAATCAGCCCCAGCATTTT,CASSQSDSNQPQHF
.,TRBV15,.,TRBJ2-2,TGTGCCACCAGCAGAGGAGGGCTAGACACCGGGGAGCTGTTTTTT,CATSRGGLDTGELFF
.,TRBV6-5,.,TRBJ1-5,TGTGCCAGCACCCGAGGGGGGGCGAGCAATCAGCCCCAGCATTTT,CASTRGGASNQPQHF
.,TRBV5-4,TRBD1,TRBJ2-4,TGTGCCAGCAGCTTCAGGACAGGGGGGAGGAAAAACATTCAGTACTTC,CASSFRTGGRKNIQYF
.,TRBV3-1/TRBV3-2,.,TRBJ2-6,TGTGCCAGCAGCCCCGAGTCGACTTCCTCTGGGGCCAACGTCCTGACTTTC,CASSPESTSSGANVLTF
.,TRBV6-6,TRBD1,TRBJ1-1,TGTGCCAGCAGTGACAGGGGGCACTACACTGAAGCTTTCTTT,CASSDRGHYTEAFF
once,TRBV5-1,TRBD1,TRBJ1-1,TGCGCCAGCACCCAAGGGGACAGGGCGAACACTGAAGCTTTCTTT,CASTQGDRANTEAFF
.,TRBV19,.,TRBJ1-2,TGTGCCAGTAGCTATAGGGGCAGAAACTATGGCTACACCTTC,CASSYRGRNYGYTF
.,TRBV6-5,.,TRBJ1-6,TGTGCCAGCAGCCGCGCTTATAATTCACCCCTCCACTTT,CASSRAYNSPLHF
.,TRBV6-5,.,TRBJ2-7,TGTGCCAGCAGTTACTCGACTGGACTACCTGGGATGGAGCAGTACTTC,CASSYSTGLPGMEQYF
.,TRBV27,.,TRBJ2-1,TGTGCCAGCAGTTCGTCCGGGACCAGGGGGGAGAATGAGCAGTTCTTC,CASSSSGTRGENEQFF
.,TRBV21-1,.,TRBJ2-7,TGTGCCAGCAGCAAAACTCTAGCATCCTCCTACGAGCAGTACTTC,CASSKTLASSYEQYF
once,TRBV6-5,.,TRBJ2-1,TGTGCCAGCACCCGAATGGGCGATGAGCAGTTCTTC,CASTRMGDEQFF
.,TRBV19,TRBD1,TRBJ2-2,TGTGCCAGTAGTATCTTTTCGGGGACAGCGAACACCGGGGAGCTGTTTTTT,CASSIFSGTANTGELFF
.,TRBV25-1,TRBD1,TRBJ2-2,TGTGCCAGCAGTGCCTGGACAGGGTTACCCGGGGAGCTGTTTTTT,CASSAWTGLPGELFF
.,TRBV5-1,TRBD2,TRBJ2-2,TGCGCCAGCAGCTACCTAGCGGGGGCGGGGACCGGGGAGCTGTTTTTT,CASSYLAGAGTGELFF
.,TRBV15,TRBD2,TRBJ2-5,TGTGCCACCAGCGGCGGGACTAGCGGGGGGAGCGAGACCCAGTACTTC,CATSGGTSGGSETQYF
.,TRBV18,.,TRBJ2-5,TGTGCCAGCTCACCCCGGCAGGGATCCCAAGAGACCCAGTACTTC,CASSPRQGSQETQYF
.,TRBV2,.,TRBJ2-7,TGTGCCAGCAGCCGCGATGCATCCGAGCAGTACTTC,CASSRDASEQYF
.,TRBV3-1/TRBV3-2,.,TRBJ2-7,TGTGCCAGCAGCCACGCAGGGTTCTCCTACGAGCAGTACTTC,CASSHAGFSYEQYF
.,TRBV2,.,TRBJ1-4,TGTGCCAGCCAAGACACTCCAACTAATGAAAAACTGTTTTTT,CASQDTPTNEKLFF
.,TRBV6-5,.,TRBJ1-1,TGTGCCAGCAGTTCACTTATGAACACTGAAGCTTTCTTT,CASSSLMNTEAFF
.,TRBV5-4,TRBD1,TRBJ2-7,TGTGCCAGCAGCGGCAGACGACAGGGGGCTCGGAGCGAGCAGTACTTC,CASSGRRQGARSEQYF
.,TRBV24-1,.,TRBJ1-2,TGTGCCACCAGTGTCCGTTACTATGGCTACACCTTC,CATSVRYYGYTF